A single sample gave rise to the 15 T cell receptor beta chains below, sequenced in a study of T-cell reconstitution after alpha-beta-depleted transplantation in children. It was with unique molecular identifiers that the TCRbeta library was prepared. TCRdb itself ran the PCR reads through MiXCR, one entry per CDR3 protein. The top ten clones hold 2.2% of a sample with hundreds of thousands of distinct CDR3 sequences, 10% to 15% of them seen once. This specimen consisted of PBMCs, mostly from graft donor cells, obtained 360 days after TCRalphabeta/CD19-depleted stem cell transplant. Source of these receptors: a male patient younger than 18 who had a stem cell transplant for acute myeloid leukemia, so the T cells may come from the graft donor.

This chain joins TRBV5-5 and TRBJ2-1; TRBD2 is a possible D gene (5 bases). V lost 4 bases, J lost 8 bases, and 22 bases lay in between. The CDR3 spans 16 residues. The germline V gene encodes CDR1 SGHKS and CDR2 YYEKEE (reference sequence). The chain's CDR3 is CASSNEGTLRYDEQFF. The CDR3 DNA follows: TGTGCCAGCAGCAACGAGGGTACATTAAGGTACGATGAGCAGTTCTTC.

This clonotype was observed at least ten times. The V and J genes are TRBV10-3 and TRBJ1-2, with 7 bases identical to TRBD1. Trimming removed 6 bases from V and 6 bases from J; junction bases left unmatched: 7. The CDR3 is made up of 13 amino acids. Germline CDR1 is ENHRY and CDR2 is SYGVKD. CDR3 region: CAIRGTDEDGYTF. In nucleotides, the CDR3 is TGTGCCATCAGAGGGACAGACGAAGATGGCTACACCTTC.

For the CDR3, the DNA is TGTGCCAGCTCGGCGCGGGAGTACGAGCAGTACTTC. As protein: CASSAREYEQYF. This chain joins TRBV18 and TRBJ2-7; 7 bases align to TRBD2. The CDR3 is 12 amino acids. V lost 6 bases to trimming and J lost 4 bases; unmatched junction nucleotides: 3. The germline V gene encodes CDR1 KGHSH and CDR2 LQKENI.

This clonotype appeared many times. J is TRBJ2-3 and V is TRBV7-3, with D unresolved. The CDR3 has 13 amino acids. V lost 6 bases and J lost 6, with 13 bases in between. CDR1 is SGHTA, CDR2 FQGTGA, per germline. The chain's CDR3 is CASRQEMGDTQYF. For the CDR3, the DNA is TGTGCCAGCAGGCAAGAAATGGGTGATACGCAGTATTTT.

The rearrangement uses TRBV24-1 and TRBJ2-1; 14 bases are shared with TRBD2. The J segment lost 1 base and the V segment lost 7 bases, leaving 14 bases of the junction unmatched. In germline, CDR1 is KGHDR, CDR2 SFDVKD. This CDR3 region has 20 residues. This CDR3 reads CATSPSGTSGSLRSYNEQFF. The CDR3 coding sequence is TGTGCCACCAGCCCTTCCGGGACTAGCGGGAGTCTTCGGTCCTACAATGAGCAGTTCTTC.

This clonotype occurred a few times. This chain uses TRBV30 with TRBJ2-7; 8 positions match TRBD1. Germline values: CDR1 GTSNPN, CDR2 SVGIG (reference sequence). The trim removed 8 bases at V and 5 bases at J, leaving 11 bases unmatched. The CDR3 is made up of 13 amino acids. CDR3 DNA sequence: TGTGCCCTTCATCCGGGACAGGTAAACGAGCAGTACTTC. This sequence encodes CALHPGQVNEQYF.

The rearrangement links TRBV30 to TRBJ2-1, with 11 positions matching TRBD2. This CDR3 comprises 12 residues. The germline V gene has CDR1 GTSNPN and CDR2 SVGIG (reference sequence). Trimming at V came to 8 bases and at J to 10 bases, leaving 7 bases not matched to a gene. CDR3 residues: CAGSGRVGEQFF. The DNA for the CDR3 is TGTGCCGGTAGCGGGAGGGTAGGCGAGCAGTTCTTC.

The V and J genes are TRBV7-2 and TRBJ2-1; D could derive from TRBD1 or TRBD2 (6 bases each). The CDR3 extends over 14 amino acids. From germline, CDR1 is SGHTA and CDR2 FQGNSA. V was cut by 3 bases and J by 9 bases, with 15 bases left in between. CDR3 residues: CASSFPTRGAEQFF. The CDR3 bases are TGTGCCAGCAGCTTCCCCACTAGGGGGGCTGAGCAGTTCTTC.

This clonotype appeared many times. This rearrangement joins TRBV7-9 to TRBJ1-2, with D unresolved. Germline lookup yields CDR1 SEHNR and CDR2 FQNEAQ (reference sequence). The CDR3 extends over 16 amino acids. V was cut by 5 bases and J by 1 base, with 17 bases left in between. This CDR3 reads CASSVGAGERNYGYTF. The DNA for the CDR3 is TGTGCCAGCAGCGTTGGAGCCGGGGAGCGTAACTATGGCTACACCTTC. The full variable domain, rest sourced from reference TRBV7-9 and TRBJ1-2, is DTGVSQNPRHKITKRGQNVTFRCDPISEHNRLYWYRQTLGQGPEFLTYFQNEAQLEKSRLLSDRFSAERPKGSFSTLEIQRTEQGDSAMYLCASSVGAGERNYGYTFGSGTRLTVV.

This clonotype has only a few counts. The chain couples TRBV4-3 to TRBJ2-1; TRBD2 aligns across 8 bases. J gave up 7 bases and V 0 bases, and 8 bases lay outside the gene matches. The CDR3 is 16 amino acids. Germline CDR1 and CDR2: LGHNA and YSLEER. The CDR3 here is CASSQDRTPGGNEQFF. The CDR3 coding sequence is TGCGCCAGCAGCCAAGATCGGACCCCGGGGGGGAATGAGCAGTTCTTC.

This clonotype was seen at least ten times. The chain employs TRBV4-2 and TRBJ2-7, with D maybe TRBD2 (5 bases). The CDR3 consists of 11 residues. From germline, CDR1 is LGHNA and CDR2 YNFKEQ. The CDR3 DNA is TGTGCGCCGGAGGAGGACTGGGAGCAGTACTTC. Translating it yields CAPEEDWEQYF.

The V and J genes are TRBV20-1 and TRBJ2-7; D is possibly TRBD1 (5 bases). Deletions cut 0 bases from V and 3 bases from J, with 15 bases between. CDR1 DFQATT and CDR2 SNEGSKA come from the germline V gene (reference sequence). The CDR3 extends over 15 amino acids. The CDR3, as DNA: TGCAGTGCTAGAGATCAGATGGCCAGGGACTACGAGCAGTACTTC. This encodes CSARDQMARDYEQYF.

This clonotype came up a few times. The chain is built from TRBV7-6 and TRBJ2-7; 8 bases are a match to TRBD1. The V segment lost 5 bases and the J segment 6 bases; nucleotides outside the gene matches: 12. CDR1 and CDR2 (germline): SGHVS, FNYEAQ. The length of the CDR3 is 15 residues. CDR3 loop: CASSLSWTGSVEQYF. The CDR3 region has the DNA TGTGCCAGCAGCCTTTCTTGGACAGGGTCTGTCGAGCAGTACTTC.

The chain joins TRBV7-8 to TRBJ2-5; the match to TRBD2 covers 9 bases. The CDR3 totals 14 residues. Per germline, CDR1 SGHVS and CDR2 FQNEAQ. J gave up 1 base and V 5 bases, and 2 bases lay outside the gene matches. CDR3 amino acids: CASSGREGQETQYF. The CDR3 region has the DNA TGTGCCAGCAGCGGGCGGGAGGGCCAAGAGACCCAGTACTTC.

There are a few counts of this clonotype. This sequence joins TRBV28 and TRBJ2-7; tentatively, D is TRBD2 (6 bases). The CDR3 is 13 residues long. V was trimmed by 6 bases and J by 4 bases, leaving 13 bases between them. Germline CDR1 reads MDHEN; CDR2 reads SYDVKM. The CDR3: CASSDGGIYEQYF. The CDR3 DNA reads TGTGCCAGCAGCGATGGGGGGATTTACGAGCAGTACTTC.